This TCR beta chain was sequenced in a study of cytomegalovirus exposure and HLA in healthy donors. 60 Vbeta and 13 Jbeta primers were used in PCR. Using immunoSEQ multiplex PCR, the repertoire was profiled, and TCRdb retains in-frame clones only, with some absent. The top ten clones hold 22% of a sample with more than 50,000 clones, roughly 72% of them seen once. The germline gives CDR1 SGHAT, CDR2 FQNNGV. This CDR3 region has 17 residues. V trimming: 1 base; J trimming: 6 bases; junction bases outside the gene matches: 7. General observations from the study: Among the sequence variants, a highly shared cluster was likely an artifact of sequencing.

Healthy bone marrow donors made up the donor group. There were likely unrecorded immune exposures, though donors were nominally healthy when sampled. As for this clone: Its antigen is as yet unknown.

Source material: PBMCs. This TCR was recovered from a woman aged 45-59 years in good health and CMV-seropositive. J is TRBJ2-1 and V is TRBV11-2, with TRBD2 matching over 12 bases. The CDR3 protein is CASSLVTSGSGGNEQFF. The CDR3 DNA reads TGTGCCAGCAGCTTAGTGACTAGCGGGAGTGGGGGCAATGAGCAGTTCTTC.